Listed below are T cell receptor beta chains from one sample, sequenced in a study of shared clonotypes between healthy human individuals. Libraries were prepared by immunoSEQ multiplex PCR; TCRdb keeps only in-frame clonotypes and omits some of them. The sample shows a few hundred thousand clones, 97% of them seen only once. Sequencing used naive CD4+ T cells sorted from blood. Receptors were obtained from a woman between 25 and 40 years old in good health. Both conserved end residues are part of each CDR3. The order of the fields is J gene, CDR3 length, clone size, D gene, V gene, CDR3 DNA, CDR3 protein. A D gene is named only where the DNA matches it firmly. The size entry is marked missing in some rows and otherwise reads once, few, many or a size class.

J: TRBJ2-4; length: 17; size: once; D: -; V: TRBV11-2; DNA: TGTGCCAGCAGCAAGCCCAGGGGCGAGGAAGCCAAAAACATTCAGTACTTC; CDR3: CASSKPRGEEAKNIQYF
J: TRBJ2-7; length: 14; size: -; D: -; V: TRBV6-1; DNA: TGTGCCAGCAGTGAAAGCGCCCAAGTCTACGAGCAGTACTTC; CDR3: CASSESAQVYEQYF
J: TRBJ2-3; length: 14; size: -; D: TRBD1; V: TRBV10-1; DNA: TGCGCCAGCAGTGGGGGACAGGGAACAGATACGCAGTATTTT; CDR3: CASSGGQGTDTQYF
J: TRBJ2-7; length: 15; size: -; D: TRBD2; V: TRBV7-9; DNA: TGTGCCAGCAGCTTAGTCGGCGGGAGCGCGTACGAGCAGTACTTC; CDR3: CASSLVGGSAYEQYF
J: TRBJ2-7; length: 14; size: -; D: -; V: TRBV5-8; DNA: TGTGCCAGCAGCTTGGCCCCGGGGGCCTACGAGCAGTACTTC; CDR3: CASSLAPGAYEQYF
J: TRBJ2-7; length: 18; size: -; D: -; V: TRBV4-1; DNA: TGCGCCAGCAGCCAAAGGAGAGGAGTCGATCGGGGGCCGCCCGAGCAGTACTTC; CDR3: CASSQRRGVDRGPPEQYF
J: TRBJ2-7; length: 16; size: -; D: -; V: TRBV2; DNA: TGTGCCAGCAGTGACCGCAGGACGGACATCGGGAATGAGCAGCACTTC; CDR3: CASSDRRTDIGNEQHF
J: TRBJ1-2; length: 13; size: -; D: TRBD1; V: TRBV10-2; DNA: TGCGCCACCACGGGACAGGGACGCTATGGCTACACCTTC; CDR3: CATTGQGRYGYTF
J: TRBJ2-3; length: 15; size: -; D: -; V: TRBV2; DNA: TGTGCCAGCAGTGACAGATTAGCGGGCACAGATACGCAGTATTTT; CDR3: CASSDRLAGTDTQYF
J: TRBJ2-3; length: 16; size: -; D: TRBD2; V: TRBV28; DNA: TGTGCCAGCAGCCCCCCAAAAGGACTAGCGGTAGATACGCAGTATTTT; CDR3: CASSPPKGLAVDTQYF
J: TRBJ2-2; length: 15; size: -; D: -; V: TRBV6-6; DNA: TGTGCCAGCAGTCGGGACGGAGCGAACACCGGGGAGCTGTTTTTT; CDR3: CASSRDGANTGELFF
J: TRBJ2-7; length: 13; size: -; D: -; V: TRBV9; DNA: TGTGCCAGCAGCGTAGAAGGTTTGGGGGAGCAGTACTTC; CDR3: CASSVEGLGEQYF
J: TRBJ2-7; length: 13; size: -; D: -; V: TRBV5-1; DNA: TGCGCCAGCAGCTTGGGTGAGGGTCGCGAGCAGTACTTC; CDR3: CASSLGEGREQYF
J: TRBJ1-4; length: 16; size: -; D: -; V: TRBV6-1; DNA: TGTGCCAGCAGTGCCCTGCCCGTGGGGGTCGGTGAAAAACTGTTTTTT; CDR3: CASSALPVGVGEKLFF
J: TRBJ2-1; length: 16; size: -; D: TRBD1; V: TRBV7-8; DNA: TGTGCCAGCAGCGCACTGGACAGGAGCTCCTACAATGAGCAGTTCTTC; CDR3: CASSALDRSSYNEQFF
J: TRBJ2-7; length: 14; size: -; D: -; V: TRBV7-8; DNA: TGTGCCAGCAGCGAGAGCTGGATTCACGACGAGCAGTACTTC; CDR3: CASSESWIHDEQYF
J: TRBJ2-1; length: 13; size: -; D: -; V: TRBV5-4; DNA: TGTGCCAGCAGCTGGACGGGTTCAGAGGAGCAGTTCTTC; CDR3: CASSWTGSEEQFF
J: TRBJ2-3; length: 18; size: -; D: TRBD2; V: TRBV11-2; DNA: TGTGCCAGCAGCTTAGACCGAGGACTAGCTGCTAGCACAGATACGCAGTATTTT; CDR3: CASSLDRGLAASTDTQYF
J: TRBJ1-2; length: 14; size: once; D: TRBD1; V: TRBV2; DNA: TGTGCCAGCAGTGAAGGACAGGGTCTTGGTGGCTACACCTTC; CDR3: CASSEGQGLGGYTF
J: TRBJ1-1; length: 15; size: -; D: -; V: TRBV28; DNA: TGTGCCAGCAGTTTTCCAGGGGCAGGTTCCGCTGAAGCTTTCTTT; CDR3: CASSFPGAGSAEAFF
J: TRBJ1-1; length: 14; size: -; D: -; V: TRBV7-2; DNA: TGTGCCAGCAGCTTATTTGGGAGCCCTATTGAAGCTTTCTTT; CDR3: CASSLFGSPIEAFF
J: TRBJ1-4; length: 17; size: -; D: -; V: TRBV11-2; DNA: TGTGCCAGCAGCTTAGAGGCGTCAGGCCGCCCTAATGAAAAACTGTTTTTT; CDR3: CASSLEASGRPNEKLFF
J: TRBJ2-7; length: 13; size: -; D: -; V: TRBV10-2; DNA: TGCGCCAGCAGTGAGGGGACCCCTGGGGGGCAGTACTTC; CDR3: CASSEGTPGGQYF
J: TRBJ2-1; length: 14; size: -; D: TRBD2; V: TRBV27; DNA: TGTGCCAGCCACGGACTAGCGGGAGTAAATGAGCAGTTCTTC; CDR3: CASHGLAGVNEQFF
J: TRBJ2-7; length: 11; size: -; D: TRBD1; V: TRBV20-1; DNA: TGCAGTGCTCTTAGGACAGGCCTTCCGTACTTC; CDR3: CSALRTGLPYF